This T cell receptor beta chain emerged from a study of patients and donors after allogeneic stem cell transplantation. One entry per CDR3 protein results from TCRdb running MiXCR on the RT-PCR reads. The table has roughly 200,000 distinct CDR3 sequences, 41% seen once; the top ten hold 33%. The sequence came from a human donor who was either an allogeneic HSCT recipient or a stem cell or donor lymphocyte infusion donor (not recorded which). It is not recorded whose cells these are; they may come from a transplant donor. The sample was blood, either unsorted or a sorted T cell fraction (not recorded which).

The CDR3 DNA reads as TGTGCCAGCAGCACAGGGACAGCAAAGGACGAGCAGTACTTC. As protein: CASSTGTAKDEQYF. The V call is TRBV5-4, the J call TRBJ2-7; TRBD1 matches at 7 bases. Germline V CDR1 and CDR2: SGHNT, YYREEE (reference sequence). The CDR3 sequence is 14 residues long. Trimming at V came to 4 bases and at J to 5 bases, leaving 9 bases not matched to a gene.